This entry lists 8 T cell receptor beta chains sequenced from one sample in a study of tissue T cells after allogeneic stem cell transplantation. The data were produced by immunoSEQ multiplex PCR, yet TCRdb's version contains in-frame clones alone and is incomplete. The repertoire holds approximately 50,000 clones, with around 70% as singletons. What was sequenced was sorted cells pooled from one or two spleens. Receptors originate from a pool of C57BL/6 mice in good health.

Regarding this clone: At one of its ends the junction is not consistent with the germline gene, which may arise from a read error. Each gene name is a mouse one. The read finishes 1 residue shy of the CDR3 end, and the germline J gene is used to complete it. This chain connects TRBV19 to TRBJ1-6; 7 bases are shared with TRBD1. TRBJ1-6 counts as an open reading frame of uncertain function. Germline loops: CDR1 FNHDT, CDR2 SITEND (reference sequence). This CDR3 contains 16 residues. The CDR3: CVSRPGTASYNSPLYF. CDR3 DNA, as far as it was read: TGTGTCAGCAGGCCAGGGACAGCATCCTATAATTCGCCCCTCTAC.

Turning to this clone: Any gene name here is a mouse gene name. The chain's CDR3 is CASSMWENSDYTF. CDR3 DNA, as far as it was read: TGTGCCAGCAGTATGTGGGAAAACTCCGACTACACC. This chain uses TRBV19 with TRBJ1-2; no reliable D call. The sequenced fragment ends 1 residue before the CDR3 boundary, so the rest is inferred from the germline J gene. The CDR3 contains 13 residues. In germline, CDR1 is FNHDT, CDR2 SITEND (reference sequence). Trimming shortened V by 2 bases and J by 1 base, and 6 bases separated the two germline ends. Drawing the rest from reference TRBV19 and TRBJ1-2, the complete variable domain is GGIITQTPKFLIGQEGQKLTLKCQQNFNHDTMYWYRQDSGKGLRLIYYSITENDLQKGDLSEGYDASREKKSSFSLTVTSAQKNEMAVFLCASSMWENSDYTFGSGTRLLVI.

With respect to this clone: Gene names refer to mouse genes. The read ends 1 residue shy of where the CDR3 ends; the end is completed using the germline J gene. The chain carries TRBV3 and TRBJ2-4, with D tentatively TRBD2 (7 bases). The V end lost 4 bases, the J end lost 3 bases, and 14 bases lay between the germline ends. Germline CDR1 reads SNHLY; CDR2 reads FYNGKV (reference sequence). The CDR3 is 15 residues long. The CDR3 bases that were read are TGTGCCAGCAGCTCCTCTGGGGGCCGGCAAAACACCTTGTAC. It encodes CASSSSGGRQNTLY. The CDR3 reads in full as CASSSSGGRQNTLYF.

As concerns this clone: Genes here carry mouse names. The read halts 1 residue ahead of the CDR3 end, with the missing end drawn from the germline J gene. Other DNA sequences in this specimen translate into the identical CDR3. The chain employs TRBV20 and TRBJ1-2; maybe TRBD1 (6 bases). The CDR3 extends over 13 amino acids. The germline CDR1 and CDR2 sequences are GFQATS and STVNSAI. V lost 0 bases, J lost 1 base, and 6 bases lay in between. CDR3 bases read: TGTGGTGCTAGGGACAGGGGAAACTCCGACTACACC. Residues: CGARDRGNSDYT. The entire CDR3 sequence reads CGARDRGNSDYTF.

This clone was seen a few times. Gene names denote mouse genes. The missing CDR3 end, 1 residue past where the read stops, is filled in from the germline J gene. The gene calls are TRBV15 and TRBJ2-4; D possibly corresponds to TRBD2 (6 bases). With 6 bases removed from V and 6 bases from J, the gap between germline ends came to 10 bases. Germline V gene data show CDR1 as SGHND and CDR2 as FRSKSL. This CDR3 has 12 residues. CDR3 amino acids: CASSPGGNTLYF. CDR3 DNA, as far as it was read: TGTGCCAGCAGCCCCGGGGGGAACACCTTGTAC.

A word on this clone: The gene names given are mouse names. Sequencing ends 1 residue short of the CDR3 end; the germline J gene provides the rest. V gene TRBV13-3 combines with J gene TRBJ1-4, with TRBD1 identical over 7 bases. The V gene's germline CDR1 is NNHDY and CDR2 SYVADS. The CDR3 runs to 14 residues. V was pared by 6 bases and J by 0 bases, with 2 bases of the junction left unmatched. The sequenced part of the CDR3 DNA is TGTGCCAGCACTGGGACAGTTTCCAACGAAAGATTATTT. This translates into CASTGTVSNERLF. The entire CDR3 sequence reads CASTGTVSNERLFF.

A note on this clone: Mouse names are used for the genes. The CDR3 is cut off 1 residue early in the read; its end comes from the germline J gene. Other DNA sequences in this specimen translate into the identical CDR3. The chain couples TRBV3 to TRBJ1-3; 7 bases line up with TRBD1. V trimming: 4 bases; J trimming: 2 bases; junction bases outside the gene matches: 2. The V gene's germline CDR1 is SNHLY and CDR2 FYNGKV (reference sequence). The length of the CDR3 is 14 residues. The CDR3 region is CASSSQGAGNTLYF. Partial CDR3 DNA: TGTGCCAGCAGCTCTCAGGGGGCTGGAAATACGCTCTAT.

This clone showed up just a few times. Mouse gene names apply. Other DNA sequences in this sample translate to the same CDR3. Here the CDR3 reads CASSLRLGGYEQYF. CDR3 bases read: TGTGCCAGCAGCTTAAGACTGGGGGGCTATGAACAGTAC. The chain is built from TRBV3 and TRBJ2-7; 10 positions agree with TRBD2. The CDR3 end falls 1 residue outside the read, so it is completed with the germline J gene. The germline V gene has CDR1 SNHLY and CDR2 FYNGKV (reference sequence). The CDR3 consists of 14 residues. Germline trimming cut 2 bases from V and 3 bases from J; bases unmatched to any gene: 1.